This TCR beta chain emerged from a study of metastatic and nonmetastatic thyroid tumors. General observations from the study: For both blood and tumor, malignant thyroid tumors reportedly showed significantly higher TCR beta diversity than benign nodules did.

In the original processing: CDR3 was compared across clinicopathological groups, and the resulting differences were used to build a distant-metastasis classifier for papillary thyroid cancer. TCRdb re-called the PCR reads via MiXCR. The V and J calls and clone size are TCRdb's, not the authors'. The sample yields some 15,000 clones, less than 4% seen once. In the case of this clone: Its matching antigen is unknown.

Thyroid surgery was performed in patients who had received no treatment beforehand. The origin of this receptor is a female donor with papillary thyroid cancer or a benign thyroid nodule (not recorded which). Some clones in this sample may be carry-over from other donors' samples. Sequencing was performed on tumor tissue.

The CDR3 reads CASSNRDRGLGYTF. For the CDR3, the DNA is TGTGCCAGCAGTAACCGGGACAGGGGGCTTGGCTACACCTTC. The chain carries TRBV6-2 or TRBV6-3 and TRBJ1-2; 12 bases map to TRBD1. Germline assignment: CDR1 MNHEY and CDR2 SVGEGT. This CDR3 is built from 14 residues. After removal of 5 bases from V and 7 bases from J, the junction contained 5 bases not matched to a gene.